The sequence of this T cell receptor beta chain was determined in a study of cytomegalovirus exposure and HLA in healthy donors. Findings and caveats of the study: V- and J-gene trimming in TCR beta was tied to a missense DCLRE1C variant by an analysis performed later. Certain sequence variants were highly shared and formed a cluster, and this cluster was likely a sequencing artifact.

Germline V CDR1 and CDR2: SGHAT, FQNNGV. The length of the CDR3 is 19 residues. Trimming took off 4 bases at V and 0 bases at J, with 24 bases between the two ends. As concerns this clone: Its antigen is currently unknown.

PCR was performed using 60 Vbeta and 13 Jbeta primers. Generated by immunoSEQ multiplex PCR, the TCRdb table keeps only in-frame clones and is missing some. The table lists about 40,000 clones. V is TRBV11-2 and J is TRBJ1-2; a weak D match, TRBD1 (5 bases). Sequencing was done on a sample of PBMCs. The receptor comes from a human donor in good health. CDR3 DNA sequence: TGTGCCAGCAGCTCCTTGATGGGGGGGAGGACGAGGGCTAACTATGGCTACACCTTC. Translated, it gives CASSSLMGGRTRANYGYTF.